This is a list of T cell receptor beta chains from one sample in a study of cytomegalovirus exposure and HLA in healthy donors. Sequenced by immunoSEQ multiplex PCR; TCRdb stores in-frame clones only, minus some. The repertoire consists of about 180,000 clones, with 82% occurring once and the leading ten covering over 1.5%. The sequenced sample consisted of PBMCs. These receptors were taken from a man aged 40-55 years in good health and CMV-seronegative. The conserved cysteine and the conserved F or W are not part of the CDR3 here. Each record gives: J gene, V gene, CDR3 protein.

>TRBJ2-2|TRBV7-2
ASSPPGLAGGANTGELF
>TRBJ1-1|TRBV6-1
ASSDRTGRGTEAF
>TRBJ2-5|TRBV5-5
ASSLIAYQETQY
>TRBJ1-2|TRBV5-1
ASSLDNNGYT
>TRBJ2-1|TRBV7-3
ASSLMAGWHEQF
>TRBJ2-5|TRBV2
ASSRDNKETQY
>TRBJ2-3|TRBV9
ASSVGGRAPDTQY
>TRBJ2-7|TRBV20-1
GLPHNYEQY
>TRBJ1-4|TRBV6-6
ASTLGGINEKLF
>TRBJ2-5|TRBV5-1
ASSLYSGEKTQY
>TRBJ2-3|TRBV29-1
SVSQPGGAQTDTQY
>TRBJ1-1|TRBV7-9
ASSAPNRDMNTEAF
>TRBJ1-1|TRBV5-6
ASSLWNRRNTEAF
>TRBJ2-1|TRBV2
ASSDRTSKDEQF
>TRBJ2-5|TRBV28
ASSPRETQY
>TRBJ2-1|TRBV6-5
ASSRLAGDDEQF
>TRBJ1-5|TRBV7-2
ASSLFGTENQPQH
>TRBJ1-1|TRBV5-6
ASSLNLHYTEAF
>TRBJ2-3|TRBV25-1
ASSISTGKDTQY
>TRBJ1-2|TRBV7-2
ASSTYAGPYGYT
>TRBJ2-3|TRBV5-6
ASSTTGSGTDTQY
>TRBJ2-7|TRBV27
ASGQGQTSYEQY
>TRBJ2-1|TRBV5-8
ASSSYTGSNEQF
>TRBJ2-7|TRBV30
AWSVTGNEQY
>TRBJ1-1|TRBV5-1
ASSLFPRGENTEAF
>TRBJ1-1|TRBV7-2
ASSGGIMREAF
>TRBJ2-3|TRBV11-2
ASSSRTSGGRDTQY
>TRBJ1-1|TRBV28
ASSRVTRVGNTEAF
>TRBJ1-3|TRBV28
ASSLLRLQESGNTIY
>TRBJ1-2|TRBV6-5
ASAGGEHYGYT
>TRBJ1-4|TRBV6-5
ASSLGQSEKLF
>TRBJ1-5|TRBV27
ASSVRQGLGNQPQH
>TRBJ2-5|TRBV5-6
ASSLAGQGKEQY
>TRBJ2-2|TRBV11-3
ASSLDGGLSTGELF
>TRBJ2-2|TRBV30
AWSSWGGNTGELF
>TRBJ2-7|TRBV7-9
ASSRRGQEQY
>TRBJ1-5|TRBV2
ASSVAGQGVAQPQH
>TRBJ1-2|TRBV2
ASSGTGSRVKGYT
>TRBJ2-2|TRBV15
ATSRQISNTGELF
>TRBJ1-6|TRBV6-1
ASSDPKVLGANSPLH